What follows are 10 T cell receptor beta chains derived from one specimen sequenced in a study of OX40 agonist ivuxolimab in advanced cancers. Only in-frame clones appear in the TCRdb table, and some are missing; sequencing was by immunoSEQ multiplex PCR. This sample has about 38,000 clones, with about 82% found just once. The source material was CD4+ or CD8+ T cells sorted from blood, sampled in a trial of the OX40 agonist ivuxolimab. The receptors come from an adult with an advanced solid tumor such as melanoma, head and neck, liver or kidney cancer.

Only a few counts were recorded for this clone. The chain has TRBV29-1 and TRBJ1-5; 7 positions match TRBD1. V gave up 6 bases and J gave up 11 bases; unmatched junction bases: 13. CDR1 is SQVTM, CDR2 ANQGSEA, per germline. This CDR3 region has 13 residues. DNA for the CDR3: TGCAGCGTCGCTGGGACAGATGGGATGACCCAGCATTTT. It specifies CSVAGTDGMTQHF. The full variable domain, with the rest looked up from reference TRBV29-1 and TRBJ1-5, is SAVISQKPSRDICQRGTSLTIQCQVDSQVTMMFWYRQQPGQSLTLIATANQGSEATYESGFVIDKFPISRPNLTFSTLTVSNMSPEDSSIYLCSVAGTDGMTQHFGDGTRLSIL.

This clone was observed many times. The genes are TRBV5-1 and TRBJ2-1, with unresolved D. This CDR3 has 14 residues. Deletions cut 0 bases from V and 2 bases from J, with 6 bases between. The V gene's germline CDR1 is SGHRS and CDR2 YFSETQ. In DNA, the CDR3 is TGCGCCAGCAGCTTGGGTCCGACCTACAATGAGCAGTTCTTC. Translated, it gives CASSLGPTYNEQFF.

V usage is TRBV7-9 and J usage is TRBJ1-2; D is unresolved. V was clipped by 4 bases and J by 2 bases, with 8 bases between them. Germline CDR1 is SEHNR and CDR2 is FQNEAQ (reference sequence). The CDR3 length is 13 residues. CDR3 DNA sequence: TGTGCCAGCAGCTCTGCGGGGAACTATGGCTACACCTTC. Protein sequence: CASSSAGNYGYTF. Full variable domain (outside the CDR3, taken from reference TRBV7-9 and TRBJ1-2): DTGVSQNPRHKITKRGQNVTFRCDPISEHNRLYWYRQTLGQGPEFLTYFQNEAQLEKSRLLSDRFSAERPKGSFSTLEIQRTEQGDSAMYLCASSSAGNYGYTFGSGTRLTVV.

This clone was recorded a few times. CDR3 residues: CASSLQNMNTEAFF. Here the CDR3 DNA reads TGTGCCAGCAGCTTACAGAATATGAACACTGAAGCTTTCTTT. The chain joins TRBV7-9 to TRBJ1-1; unclear D gene. Germline V lookup: CDR1 SEHNR, CDR2 FQNEAQ (reference sequence). V was trimmed by 2 bases and J by 0 bases, leaving 7 bases between them. The CDR3 loop spans 14 amino acids.

The CDR3 DNA sequence: TGCGCCAGCAGCTTGAGTGGGGGCTCCTACAATGAGCAGTTCTTC. Protein sequence: CASSLSGGSYNEQFF. This chain joins TRBV5-1 and TRBJ2-1; D tentatively reads TRBD1 or TRBD2 (5 bases each). The V gene lost 1 base and the J gene lost 0 bases, with 8 bases spanning the gap. The germline V gene encodes CDR1 SGHRS and CDR2 YFSETQ. The CDR3 has 15 amino acids.

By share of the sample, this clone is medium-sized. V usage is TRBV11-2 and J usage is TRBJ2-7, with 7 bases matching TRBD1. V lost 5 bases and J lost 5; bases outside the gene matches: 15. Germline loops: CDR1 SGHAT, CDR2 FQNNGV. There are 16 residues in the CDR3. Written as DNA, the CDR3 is TGTGCCAGCAGCAAAGGGGGCTCTACAGGGCACCACGAGCAGTACTTC. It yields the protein CASSKGGSTGHHEQYF.

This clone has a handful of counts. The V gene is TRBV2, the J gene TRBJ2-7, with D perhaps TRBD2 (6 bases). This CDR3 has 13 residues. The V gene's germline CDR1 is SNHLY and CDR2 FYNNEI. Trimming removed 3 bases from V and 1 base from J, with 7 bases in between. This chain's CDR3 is CASSEEGSYEQYF. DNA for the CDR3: TGTGCCAGCAGTGAGGAGGGTTCCTACGAGCAGTACTTC.

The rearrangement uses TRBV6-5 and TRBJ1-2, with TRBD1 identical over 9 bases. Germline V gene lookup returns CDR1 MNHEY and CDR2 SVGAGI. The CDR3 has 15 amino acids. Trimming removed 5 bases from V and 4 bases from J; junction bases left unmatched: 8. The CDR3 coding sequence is TGTGCCAGCAGTCCACAGGGGGCGGGCGCCTATGGCTACACCTTC. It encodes CASSPQGAGAYGYTF.

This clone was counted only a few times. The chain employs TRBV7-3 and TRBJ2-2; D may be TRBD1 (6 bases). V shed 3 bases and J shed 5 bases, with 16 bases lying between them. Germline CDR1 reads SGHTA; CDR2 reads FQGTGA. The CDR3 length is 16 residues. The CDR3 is CASSFLPGAATGELFF. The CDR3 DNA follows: TGTGCCAGCAGCTTCCTGCCAGGGGCAGCGACCGGGGAGCTGTTTTTT.

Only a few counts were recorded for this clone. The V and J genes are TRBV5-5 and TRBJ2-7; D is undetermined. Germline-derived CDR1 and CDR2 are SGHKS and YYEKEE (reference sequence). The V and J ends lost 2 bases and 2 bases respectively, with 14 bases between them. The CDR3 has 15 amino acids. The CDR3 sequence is CASSLERSWAYEQYF. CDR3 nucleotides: TGTGCCAGCAGCTTAGAGAGAAGCTGGGCCTACGAGCAGTACTTC. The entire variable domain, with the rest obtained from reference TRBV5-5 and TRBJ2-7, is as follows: DAGVTQSPTHLIKTRGQQVTLRCSPISGHKSVSWYQQVLGQGPQFIFQYYEKEERGRGNFPDRFSARQFPNYSSELNVNALLLGDSALYLCASSLERSWAYEQYFGPGTRLTVT.